The clone carrying this T cell receptor beta chain was observed a single time. Its cognate antigen is unknown. This sample is part of a study of T cell repertoires in cytomegalovirus infection. A single record per CDR3 protein comes from TCRdb applying MiXCR to the reads. The sample has roughly 730,000 distinct CDR3 sequences, around a third seen once. The source is a human donor in good health (CMV status not recorded). Some clones in this sample may be carry-over from other donors' samples. Here the sequenced sample was cultured PBMCs, taken from culture after CMV antigen stimulation.

This chain's CDR3 is CASSLAGPPGETQYF. In DNA, the CDR3 is TGTGCCAGCAGCTTAGCGGGTCCTCCAGGGGAGACCCAGTACTTC. The chain is built from TRBV5-5 and TRBJ2-5; TRBD2 might be the D (6 bases). The CDR3 sequence is 15 residues long. CDR1 is SGHKS, CDR2 YYEKEE, per germline (reference sequence). V was clipped by 2 bases and J by 5 bases, with 16 bases between them.